This record concerns one TCR beta chain sequence. Germline CDR1 and CDR2: SGHRS and YFSETQ. Trimming took 4 bases from V and 0 from J, leaving 14 bases between them. The CDR3 length is 16 residues. cDNA prepared by RNA extraction and subsequent reverse transcription served as the template for sequencing. This table comes from immunoSEQ multiplex PCR, and its TCRdb copy is limited to in-frame clones, with some not included. Of 150,000 or so clones listed, 55% are singletons. The sample originates from a study of CD8+ T cells in alopecia areata. The sample comprised CD4+ T cells sorted from blood. This TCR came from a human donor in good health. This chain links TRBV5-1 with TRBJ2-4; TRBD1 is a possible D gene (5 bases). Written as DNA, the CDR3 is TGCGCCAGCAGCCCGCGACAGACCCTAGCCAAAAACATTCAGTACTTC. Translated, it gives CASSPRQTLAKNIQYF. The full variable domain, completed using reference TRBV5-1 and TRBJ2-4, is KAGVTQTPRYLIKTRGQQVTLSCSPISGHRSVSWYQQTPGQGLQFLFEYFSETQRNKGNFPGRFSGRQFSNSRSEMNVSTLELGDSALYLCASSPRQTLAKNIQYFGAGTRLSVL.